This passage covers 25 T cell receptor beta chains from one sample sequenced in a study of early T cells in non-severe SARS-CoV-2 infection. MiXCR, applied by TCRdb to the 5' RACE reads, yields one record per CDR3 protein. The repertoire holds under 85,000 distinct CDR3 sequences, 11% to 15% seen once, with approximately 10% in the top ten. The sample taken for sequencing was whole blood. These receptors were collected from an adult who was a healthcare worker with PCR-confirmed SARS-CoV-2 infection or an uninfected control (not recorded which).

The chain has TRBV6-1 and TRBJ1-6; D might be TRBD1 (5 bases). V gave up 4 bases and J gave up 5 bases, with 12 bases separating them. Germline V CDR1 and CDR2: MNHNS, SASEGT. The CDR3 runs 15 residues. The CDR3 nucleotides are TGTGCCAGCAGTGCCAAGACAGTTAATAATTCACCCCTCCACTTT. As protein: CASSAKTVNNSPLHF.

The gene calls are TRBV29-1 and TRBJ2-5; D gene ambiguous. This CDR3 is 11 amino acids long. V lost 6 bases and J 5 bases, leaving 10 bases between the germline ends. Per germline, CDR1 SQVTM and CDR2 ANQGSEA. For the CDR3, the DNA is TGCAGCGTCTTCAAGCCGGAGACCCAGTACTTC. Translating it yields CSVFKPETQYF.

The chain links TRBV10-3 to TRBJ1-6; D is unclear. From germline, CDR1 is ENHRY and CDR2 SYGVKD. This CDR3 has 15 amino acids. Between the trimmed V and J ends, which lost 5 bases and 8 bases, there was a span of 16 bases. The CDR3 bases are TGTGCCATCAGTCCTAGGGCGGGGTCCGATTCACCCCTCCACTTT. Its protein is CAISPRAGSDSPLHF.

This clonotype was counted only a few times. V and J are TRBV4-3 and TRBJ2-3, with no clear D. The CDR3 runs 15 residues. The V gene's germline CDR1 is LGHNA and CDR2 YSLEER. V shed 0 bases and J shed 4 bases, with 11 bases lying between them. Here the CDR3 reads CASSQEGMVADTQYF. CDR3 in DNA: TGCGCCAGCAGCCAAGAGGGGATGGTGGCAGATACGCAGTATTTT.

The chain uses TRBV5-1 and TRBJ2-2; 8 bases fit TRBD2. J was trimmed by 5 bases and V by 0 bases; bases with no gene match: 6. This CDR3 has 16 amino acids. Germline loops: CDR1 SGHRS, CDR2 YFSETQ. The CDR3 bases are TGCGCCAGCAGCTTGGTACTAGCGGATATAACCGGGGAGCTGTTTTTT. It translates to CASSLVLADITGELFF.

This clonotype has a handful of counts. V is TRBV13 and J is TRBJ1-6; TRBD1 agrees at 7 bases. V was clipped by 5 bases and J by 4 bases; unmatched bases: 2. This CDR3 comprises 14 residues. Germline-derived CDR1 and CDR2 are PRHDT and FYEKMQ (reference sequence). The DNA for the CDR3 is TGTGCCAGCAGCCCGGGACAGTATAATTCACCCCTCCACTTT. Protein: CASSPGQYNSPLHF.

V usage is TRBV11-3 and J usage is TRBJ2-2, with D maybe TRBD1 (6 bases). Germline V gene data show CDR1 as SGHNT and CDR2 as YENEEA. The ends were cut back, 5 bases at V and 3 bases at J, with 19 bases in the middle. The CDR3 length is 17 residues. The CDR3 is CASSRPLTGVDTGELFF. CDR3 in DNA: TGTGCCAGCAGCAGGCCCCTGACAGGTGTAGACACCGGGGAGCTGTTTTTT.

This clonotype was observed a handful of times. Here the CDR3 reads CASWTGLNTGELFF. In nucleotides, the CDR3 is TGTGCCTCCTGGACAGGACTGAACACCGGGGAGCTGTTTTTT. The rearrangement joins TRBV2 to TRBJ2-2, with 7 bases matching TRBD1. Germline trimming cut 11 bases from V and 1 base from J; bases unmatched to any gene: 7. There are 14 residues in the CDR3. Germline V gene lookup returns CDR1 SNHLY and CDR2 FYNNEI.

Only a few counts were recorded for this clonotype. The chain is built from TRBV19 and TRBJ1-5, with D uncertain. The V gene's germline CDR1 is LNHDA and CDR2 SQIVND (reference sequence). The CDR3 has 14 residues. The germline V and J ends were trimmed by 3 bases and 3 bases, with 9 bases remaining between them. Here the CDR3 DNA reads TGTGCCAGTAGTATTGCCGCACTCAATCAGCCCCAGCATTTT. Protein sequence: CASSIAALNQPQHF. Looking up the rest from reference TRBV19 and TRBJ1-5 gives the full variable domain: DGGITQSPKYLFRKEGQNVTLSCEQNLNHDAMYWYRQDPGQGLRLIYYSQIVNDFQKGDIAEGYSVSREKKESFPLTVTSAQKNPTAFYLCASSIAALNQPQHFGDGTRLSIL.

The chain employs TRBV30 and TRBJ1-6; 10 bases match TRBD1. The CDR3 has 14 residues. CDR1 and CDR2 from the germline V gene are GTSNPN and SVGIG (reference sequence). With V trimmed by 4 bases and J by 9 bases, 6 bases remained unmatched. The CDR3 DNA follows: TGTGCCTGGACAGGGACAGGGGCAGGTTCACCCCTCCACTTT. This codes for CAWTGTGAGSPLHF.

The chain is built from TRBV21-1 and TRBJ1-5. TRBV21-1 is deemed a pseudogene. This CDR3 spans 12 amino acids. This CDR3 reads CASSTPPGPQHF. The CDR3 nucleotides are TGTGCCAGCAGCACCCCGCCTGGGCCCCAGCATTTT.

This clonotype has only a few counts. The rearrangement joins TRBV15 to TRBJ2-5; the D is unclear. The CDR3 is 12 amino acids. The germline V and J ends were trimmed by 8 bases and 4 bases, with 11 bases remaining between them. Germline V gene data show CDR1 as LNHNV and CDR2 as YYDKDF (reference sequence). The DNA for the CDR3 is TGTGCCACCGGTCGGGTAGGAGAGACCCAGTACTTC. Residues: CATGRVGETQYF. The full variable domain, rest sourced from reference TRBV15 and TRBJ2-5, is DAMVIQNPRYQVTQFGKPVTLSCSQTLNHNVMYWYQQKSSQAPKLLFHYYDKDFNNEADTPDNFQSRRPNTSFCFLDIRSPGLGDTAMYLCATGRVGETQYFGPGTRLLVL.

The rearrangement joins TRBV7-9 to TRBJ1-4, with 8 bases identical to TRBD1. Germline V lookup: CDR1 SEHNR, CDR2 FQNEAQ (reference sequence). This CDR3 has 15 amino acids. V gave up 8 bases and J gave up 3 bases; unmatched junction bases: 8. In nucleotides, the CDR3 is TGTGCCAGCGGAATCGGACAGGGCTCTAATGAAAAACTGTTTTTT. Translating it yields CASGIGQGSNEKLFF. The full variable domain, with the rest looked up from reference TRBV7-9 and TRBJ1-4, is DTGVSQNPRHKITKRGQNVTFRCDPISEHNRLYWYRQTLGQGPEFLTYFQNEAQLEKSRLLSDRFSAERPKGSFSTLEIQRTEQGDSAMYLCASGIGQGSNEKLFFGSGTQLSVL.

The rearrangement joins TRBV2 to TRBJ1-6, with TRBD1 as a possible D gene (5 bases). V was cut by 6 bases and J by 10 bases, with 13 bases left in between. Germline CDR1 reads SNHLY; CDR2 reads FYNNEI. The CDR3 covers 13 residues. The chain's CDR3 is CASSLPGRSPLHF. The DNA for the CDR3 is TGTGCCAGCAGCCTCCCGGGACGATCACCCCTCCACTTT.

This clonotype was found a few times. The rearrangement uses TRBV29-1 and TRBJ2-7; no definite D call. Germline V gives CDR1 SQVTM, CDR2 ANQGSEA. V lost 3 bases to trimming and J lost 5 bases, with 11 bases between them. This CDR3 contains 12 residues. The CDR3 bases are TGCAGCGTTGAGATACTTTACCACGAGCAGTACTTC. Its translation is CSVEILYHEQYF.

This clonotype was picked up a small number of times. The chain recombines TRBV12-3 or TRBV12-4 with TRBJ2-5, with no clear D. The V end was cut by 8 bases, the J end by 4 bases, with 8 bases between. The CDR3 sequence is 11 residues long. DNA for the CDR3: TGTGCCAGCGCGTCGATAGAGACCCAGTACTTC. Translated, it gives CASASIETQYF.

J is TRBJ2-1 and V is TRBV7-3, with 7 nucleotides matching TRBD1. V shed 5 bases and J 6 bases; nucleotides not matched to a gene: 4. Germline CDR1 and CDR2: SGHTA and FQGTGA. The CDR3 is made up of 13 amino acids. CDR3 nucleotides: TGTGCCAGCAGCGTACAGGGGCCCAATGAGCAGTTCTTC. Translation gives CASSVQGPNEQFF.

This clonotype has only a few counts. The J gene is TRBJ2-7, the V gene TRBV11-2; D uncertain. Trimming shortened V by 0 bases and J by 3 bases, and 6 bases separated the two germline ends. Germline V gives CDR1 SGHAT, CDR2 FQNNGV. This CDR3 spans 13 amino acids. CDR3 region: CASSLDNSYEQYF. DNA of the CDR3: TGTGCCAGCAGCTTAGATAACAGCTACGAGCAGTACTTC.

This clonotype was seen a few times. J is TRBJ2-7 and V is TRBV7-9; D is unclear. V was cut by 5 bases and J by 2 bases, with 19 bases left in between. The CDR3 consists of 16 residues. The germline V gene has CDR1 SEHNR and CDR2 FQNEAQ (reference sequence). The CDR3 sequence is CASSPGVGRLAYEQYF. For the CDR3, the DNA is TGTGCCAGCAGCCCGGGTGTTGGCAGGCTGGCCTACGAGCAGTACTTC.

The genes are TRBV29-1 and TRBJ2-5; a possible D gene is TRBD2 (5 bases). The V end was cut by 7 bases, the J end by 3 bases, with 15 bases between. Germline lookup yields CDR1 SQVTM and CDR2 ANQGSEA. This CDR3 is built from 13 residues. The CDR3 reads CSGGKTVKETQYF. The CDR3 nucleotides are TGCAGCGGAGGGAAGACGGTTAAAGAGACCCAGTACTTC.

This clonotype was counted a few times. The chain couples TRBV12-5 to TRBJ2-7; no clear D gene. The ends were cut back, 0 bases at V and 6 bases at J, with 9 bases in the middle. Germline V gene lookup returns CDR1 LGHNT and CDR2 FRNRAP. The CDR3 sequence is 13 residues long. The CDR3 spells CASGLVGGAEQYF. DNA for the CDR3: TGTGCTAGTGGTTTGGTCGGTGGAGCCGAGCAGTACTTC.

V and J are TRBV3-1 and TRBJ2-3, with 9 bases lining up with TRBD2. Trimming took 3 bases from V and 1 from J; bases not matched to a gene: 11. There are 18 residues in the CDR3. Germline assignment: CDR1 LGHDT and CDR2 YNNKEL (reference sequence). This CDR3 is CASSQVLAGPIRTDTQYF. Here the CDR3 DNA reads TGTGCCAGCAGCCAGGTCCTAGCGGGGCCTATCCGCACAGATACGCAGTATTTT.

The chain couples TRBV7-2 to TRBJ1-2; D gene uncertain. The CDR3 has 13 residues. The V end lost 2 bases, the J end lost 4 bases, and 8 bases lay between the germline ends. Germline-derived CDR1 and CDR2 are SGHTA and FQGNSA. The CDR3 DNA follows: TGTGCCAGCAGCTTATTCAGTTCCTATGGCTACACCTTC. Residues: CASSLFSSYGYTF.

This clonotype showed up just once. The chain recombines TRBV5-6 with TRBJ1-2; 9 nucleotides agree with TRBD1. V shed 4 bases and J 7 bases; nucleotides not matched to a gene: 14. Germline V gives CDR1 SGHDT, CDR2 YYEEEE. The CDR3 is 16 amino acids. The CDR3 region has the DNA TGTGCCAGCAGCCCTACCGGCACAGGGGGCTTTAGTGGCTACACCTTC. This translates into CASSPTGTGGFSGYTF. Complete variable domain (other parts from reference TRBV5-6 and TRBJ1-2): DAGVTQSPTHLIKTRGQQVTLRCSPKSGHDTVSWYQQALGQGPQFIFQYYEEEERQRGNFPDRFSGHQFPNYSSELNVNALLLGDSALYLCASSPTGTGGFSGYTFGSGTRLTVV.

This clonotype was recorded at least ten times. The chain combines TRBV2 with TRBJ2-7, with 8 bases fitting TRBD2. This CDR3 comprises 17 residues. With V trimmed by 6 bases and J by 2 bases, 15 bases remained unmatched. CDR1 is SNHLY, CDR2 FYNNEI, per germline. The DNA for the CDR3 is TGTGCCAGCAGCCTACTGAGAAGCGGGGGACCGACCTACGAGCAGTACTTC. Protein product: CASSLLRSGGPTYEQYF.